This TCR beta chain was sequenced in a study of cytomegalovirus exposure and HLA in healthy donors (dated by TCRdb to about 2017). Notes on the research overall: An earlier analysis of several hundred of the donors reported roughly 300 Gb of sequence data and roughly 110 million unique TCR beta sequences from approximately 180 million T cells. Among the roughly 380 genotyped donors, roughly 80% belonged to the genetic ancestry cluster associated with self-reported Caucasian donors. Donor age, sex, ethnicity and CMV serostatus were compiled alongside the repertoire data. In a later analysis, previously published TCR beta repertoires from several hundred donors were re-analyzed and high-resolution HLA genotyping was added so that TCR occurrence patterns could be studied. An early release that covered 640 HLA-typed donors contained around 300 gigabases of sequencing data and some 87 million unique TCR sequences. High-throughput TCR immunosequencing, statistical association of individual TCRs with disease status, and machine learning were combined to predict cytomegalovirus infection status. Every repertoire in the discovery cohort had been generated on one and the same sequencing platform. The T cell repertoires of 550 to 850 subjects were profiled by immunosequencing and related to cytomegalovirus serostatus. HLA typing covered class I and class II loci at four-digit resolution. The aim of the study was to test whether cataloging public T cell receptors could identify signatures of past pathogen exposure. To decide whether each TCR beta V gene segment behaved as functional or pseudogenic, an earlier analysis of some 600 of the donors relied on high-throughput TCR beta sequencing. In addition to the first cohort of 666 subjects, a separate validation cohort of approximately 130 different subjects was used. On average, about 240,000 unique TCR beta nucleotide sequences were sequenced per donor among a few hundred genotyped donors of the cohort, with roughly 19% of those sequences being non-productive. The number of typed donors differed by locus: roughly 629-640 for A, B, C, DRB1 and DQB1; some 500 for DQA1; some 610 for DPA1; and some 450 for DPB1. In the later analysis, no new phenotypic data were used to find candidate immune exposures; instead, reliance was placed on TCR beta sequences and their occurrence across donors. Four or five DR-DQ haplotypes were handled as single units for association and clustering because linkage in the cohort was strong. Genome-wide SNP genotypes for about 65% of the roughly 670 donors were used in a later genetic analysis, which treated that subset as a discovery cohort.

The cohort comprised under 700 healthy bone marrow donors. At the time of sampling, every cohort member was nominally healthy, though immune exposures that went unrecorded were likely present. The donor was CMV seronegative and belonged to the group of approximately 320 seronegative cohort members. Every donor gave a peripheral blood sample, and the peripheral blood mononuclear cells from that sample were used for TCR beta sequencing. Genomic DNA was extracted from the blood cell samples with the Qiagen DNeasy Blood Extraction Kit. The paper as a whole reports these results and caveats: The earlier analysis of some 560 of the donors excluded some 16 rarely observed V segments, including chromosome 9 orphons, because counts were too low. A later analysis associated about 17,000 TCR beta sequences with specific HLA alleles at a false discovery rate of 0.05. According to a later genetic analysis, donors in an Asian-associated ancestry cluster had fewer N-insertions in productive TCRs than the approximately 650-donor mean. Because some donors lacked HLA typing at each locus, the association tests relied only on the typed subset. In a later analysis, HLA-associated TCR beta chains were found to be more clonally expanded and to have lower generation probabilities than equally common non-associated chains. Because the 87-base-pair reads could not distinguish some IMGT-functional V segments, including TRBV6-2 and TRBV6-3, those segments were excluded. In vitro tests confirmed that a few of the cytomegalovirus-associated TCR beta chains recognize cytomegalovirus antigens. It was suggested by the authors that the approach could potentially be generalized to other disease states and immunological phenotypes. The classifier was reported to diagnose cytomegalovirus status with high specificity and sensitivity in both the original cohort and the validation cohort. A cluster of highly shared sequence variants was judged likely to represent a technical artifact of the sequencing pipeline. Sequencing depth was assumed to be roughly uniform across donors in the presence/absence analyses, though that assumption may not hold. A later analysis found that TCR association rates varied across HLA loci, with DRB1 alleles showing the most associated TCRs and HLA-C alleles the fewest. Across donors, most TCR sequences were observed very rarely, whereas some public TCRs were present in many individuals. An earlier analysis of approximately 570 of the donors showed that most TCR beta V segments appeared in productive rearrangements either about 87% or about 30% of the time, which broadly matched IMGT annotations. For the cohort, immune exposure information was limited to CMV serostatus. V-gene and J-gene trimming of TCR beta chains was associated with a missense DCLRE1C variant in a later genetic analysis, and the association was replicated in an independent cohort. A further reported finding was that TCR beta sequences accurately predicted the HLA-A and HLA-B alleles for most subjects in the first cohort. When HLA alleles, especially DR and DQ, strongly co-occurred, attributing TCR associations to individual alleles was difficult. According to a later analysis, parvovirus B19, influenza, CMV and Epstein-Barr virus appeared linked to several top co-occurrence clusters. In this cohort, only TCR beta chains were sequenced, and detectable features were limited by the absence of alpha or paired-chain data. In the study, approximately 160 TCR beta chains were listed as associated with cytomegalovirus. Correlated functional status among segregating V segments might reflect linkage disequilibrium, but an unknown experimental factor could not be ruled out. In a later analysis, most CMV-associated TCR beta chains were found to appear HLA-restricted, with HLA associations seemingly driven largely by CMV exposure.

Compared with germline, V lacks 5 bases and J lacks 4 bases; bases without a gene match: 9. The CDR3, cysteine through phenylalanine, is 15 amino acids long. Here the CDR3 DNA is all that survives: 45 bases in frame from base 1. The germline V gene (reference sequence) specifies SEHNR as CDR1 and FQNEAQ as CDR2. A word on this clone: The specificity of this receptor is unknown.

The protocol used for the library was the immunoSEQ multiplex PCR assay. A mixture of 60 forward primers for TCR Vbeta segments and 13 reverse primers for TCR Jbeta segments was used in the multiplex PCR. Amplification of the CDR3 region of rearranged TCR beta genes was performed with a multiplex PCR assay on genomic DNA. The Illumina HiSeq System was used to sequence the amplified TCR beta libraries as 87-base-pair reads. Concerning the study's data processing: A later analysis counted about 82 million unique TCR beta chains across the 666 repertoires, and approximately 11 million of these chains were shared by at least two donors. Raw reads were error-corrected and collapsed into unique sequences with a nearest-neighbor algorithm that merged closely related sequences to remove PCR and sequencing errors. To assign V, D and J gene segments, CDR3 sequences were aligned to IMGT reference sequences. For a sequence to be retained, at least a six-nucleotide match to both a V gene segment and a J gene segment was required. A rearrangement was called productive if the CDR3 had no stop codons and remained in frame with V and J, and every other rearrangement was called non-productive. Following IMGT convention, CDR3 was defined as the stretch from the second conserved V-encoded cysteine up to the conserved J-encoded phenylalanine. The earlier analysis of about 530 of the donors excluded any sequence lacking an unambiguous match to a single V gene segment. In an earlier analysis of several hundred of the donors, V segments were called functional above 56.7% productive rearrangements and were called segregating when the between-donor standard deviation exceeded 5%. A statistical classification framework was built for diagnosing cytomegalovirus status from the catalog of TCR beta chain sequences. V and J gene assignment, in a later analysis, came from comparing TCR nucleotide sequences with IMGT/GENE-DB human TR gene sequences. The TCRdist pipeline was used in a later analysis to assign CDR3 sequences and most-parsimonious VDJ recombination scenarios. In a later analysis, each TCR beta chain was defined by its CDR3 amino acid sequence together with its V-gene family, and reads without a unique V-gene family were excluded. To address suspected cross-contamination and a sequencing artifact, a later analysis removed approximately 600 highly shared, low-generation-probability nucleotide sequences. In a later analysis, a clonal expansion index for each public chain was calculated from normalized within-repertoire ranks of inferred template counts. In a later analysis, generation probabilities were computed using a VDJ recombination model fitted to out-of-frame rearrangements, and the results were checked against IGoR. In a later analysis, TCR-TCR, TCR-HLA and TCR-CMV co-occurrence was scored with hypergeometric tests, and a repertoire-size bias correction was applied to TCR pairs. To estimate false discovery rates, a later analysis permuted the HLA or CMV assignments 20 times. In a later analysis, co-occurring TCRs were grouped with DBSCAN, and TCRdist sequence similarity was added when clustering was performed within HLA-allele-positive subsets. For co-occurrence clustering, repertoires with fewer than 30,000 or more than 120,000 public chains were excluded, along with four or five repertoires with anomalous nucleotide sharing. TCRdb limited this immuneACCESS table to in-frame rearrangements with V and J called. A share of clones is missing; checked studies link under half to unresolved V genes, and the rest is unexplained. That table furnishes V, J and clone size, whereas the DNA furnished D and trimming. This sample's table lists some 160,000 clones. The top ten hold 2.1% of the sample.

Sequencing was done on a sample of PBMCs. This clonotype was sampled from a man aged 25-45 years in good health and CMV-seronegative. The chain employs TRBV7-9 and TRBJ1-2; 8 nucleotides in the junction match TRBD1. The CDR3 is CASSTLDRVGYGYTF. The sequenced DNA is TGTGCCAGCAGCACTCTGGACAGGGTGGGCTATGGCTACACCTTC.